The following is a T cell receptor (beta chain) sequence with its context. Its antigen is unidentified. This entry is derived from a study of T cells in Graves' hyperthyroidism and ophthalmopathy. Study outcomes and limitations: Expanded thyroid clonotypes (above 0.001) were mostly also found in blood. With a median lead of approximately six months before onset, the model predicted ophthalmopathy.

Germline lookup yields CDR1 KGHDR and CDR2 SFDVKD. The CDR3 consists of 15 residues. V gave up 11 bases and J gave up 2 bases; unmatched junction bases: 13. RNA transcripts gave rise to amplified TCR beta CDR3 regions. An initial round of RT-PCR targeting the TCR CDR3 relied on the HTBI primer set. One entry per CDR3 protein results from TCRdb running MiXCR on the multiplex PCR reads. In the table there are some 460,000 distinct CDR3 sequences, less than 20% of which are singletons. Sequences were obtained from blood. The rearrangement uses TRBV24-1 and TRBJ1-2, with TRBD1 matching over 7 bases. The receptor comes from a woman aged 18-29 years with Graves' hyperthyroidism. This chain's CDR3 is CAKISTGQLNYGYTF. CDR3 in DNA: TGTGCCAAGATAAGCACGGGACAGTTGAACTATGGCTACACCTTC.